This TCR beta chain emerged from a study of OX40 agonist ivuxolimab in advanced cancers. Points from the study as a whole: No antigen was identified for the clonally expanded peripheral T cells.

Germline V gene data show CDR1 as LNHDA and CDR2 as SQIVND (reference sequence). This CDR3 has 16 amino acids. Trimming left V 6 bases short and J 0 bases short, with 15 bases between. Clones were sequenced by immunoSEQ multiplex PCR, and TCRdb holds only the in-frame ones, with some missing. The top ten hold roughly 1% of the sample, which has 50,000 to 65,000 clones, roughly four fifths seen once. As to this clone: Its specificity is unknown.

The sample was CD4+ or CD8+ T cells sorted from blood, taken in a trial of the OX40 agonist ivuxolimab. J is TRBJ1-5 and V is TRBV19, with a possible D match to TRBD1 (6 bases). This TCR came from an adult with an advanced solid tumor such as melanoma, head and neck, liver or kidney cancer. The CDR3 DNA follows: TGTGCCAGTAGGGGTCATCCGGGGGCTAGCAATCAGCCCCAGCATTTT. Its protein product is CASRGHPGASNQPQHF.